A single TCR beta chain is shown here with its context. Its antigen remains undetermined. Base qualities are not provided; no much larger clone lies one nucleotide away. The data are from a study of CD8 T cells in Susac syndrome (dated by TCRdb to between 2018 and 2021). Concerning the study at large: The study used repertoire sequencing to test whether antigen drove CD8+ T cell activation and differentiation in Susac syndrome. The clonality of the CD8+ T cell repertoire was compared across 12 healthy donors, some 14 Susac syndrome patients and fewer than 16 multiple sclerosis patients.

RNA was extracted using the RNeasy kit, and roughly 0.45 to 1 ug of the RNA was reverse transcribed with random hexamers. The immunoSEQ multiplex PCR assay, covering 54 Vbeta and 13 Jbeta segments, was used to amplify TCR beta CDR3 regions. PCR amplification bias was corrected using a synthetic template baseline for primer optimization and computational correction. Concerning the study's data processing: Reads were annotated to V, D and J genes according to IMGT and were analyzed with immunoSEQ Analyzer, with only productive sequences retained. Clonality was calculated as one minus the Shannon entropy normalized by log2 of the number of productive unique sequences. For each patient and control, public and private clones were evaluated within the 100 most prevalent clones. Susac-specific clones were defined as absent from healthy and MS cohorts, approximately 1,000 published viral clones and other ImmuneACCESS disease sequences. TCRdb reprocessed the public reads (quality trimming at Q25 with fastp, clone calling with MiXCR) and kept in-frame beta chains. CDR3 protein duplicates are merged, each entry listing the most common genes and DNA. These V and J calls are TCRdb output, not the study's own analysis. Within this sample are some 160,000 distinct CDR3 sequences, with approximately 95% of them counted one time only. Jointly, the top ten make up 0.15% to 0.2% of the sample.

Peripheral blood CD8+ and CD4+ T cells from healthy donors, Susac syndrome patients and multiple sclerosis patients were profiled by high-throughput TCR beta sequencing. Multiple sclerosis controls were treatment-naive patients with stable or active relapsing-remitting disease fulfilling revised McDonald criteria. Bulk CD8+ and CD4+ T cells were purified magnetically by negative isolation, whereas CD8+ TEMRA cells were enriched by FACS. Blood was collected in EDTA tubes and processed within 24 hours, with PBMCs isolated through density gradient centrifugation. PBMCs intended for TCR sequencing were cryopreserved in liquid nitrogen and were subsequently thawed in a 37 degrees C water bath. A purity of at least 90% was achieved for sorted or isolated CD4+, CD8+ and CD8+ TEMRA cells. What the work shows at the level of the full study, not this receptor alone: The number of individuals in the TCR sequencing and HLA analysis was recognized as being relatively small.

From the cysteine up to the phenylalanine, the CDR3 has a length of 12 residues. Only the CDR3 region is kept as DNA, spanning 36 bases read in frame from base 1. The germline V gene sets CDR1 to SGHRS and CDR2 to YFSETQ. V gives up 4 bases and J gives up 5 bases, and the segment between their germline ends measures 9 bases. This TCR was sampled from a human donor with multiple sclerosis. The V gene is TRBV5-1 and the J gene is TRBJ1-1, with no confident D gene call. Material: CD8+ T cells from PBMCs. CDR3 region: CASSPVGTEAFF. The nucleotide sequence reads as follows: TGCGCCAGCAGCCCCGTCGGAACTGAAGCTTTCTTT.